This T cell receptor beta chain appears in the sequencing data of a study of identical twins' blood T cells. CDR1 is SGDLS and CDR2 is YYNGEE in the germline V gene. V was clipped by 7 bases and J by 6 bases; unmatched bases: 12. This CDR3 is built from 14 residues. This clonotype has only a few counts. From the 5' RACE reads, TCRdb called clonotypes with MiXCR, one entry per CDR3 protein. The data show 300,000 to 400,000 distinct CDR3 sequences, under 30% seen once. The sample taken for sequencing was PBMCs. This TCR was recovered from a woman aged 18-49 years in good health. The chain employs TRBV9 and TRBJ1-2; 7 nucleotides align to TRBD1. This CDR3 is CASGGTGVKDGYTF. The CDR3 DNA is TGTGCCAGCGGGGGAACAGGGGTCAAGGATGGCTACACCTTC.